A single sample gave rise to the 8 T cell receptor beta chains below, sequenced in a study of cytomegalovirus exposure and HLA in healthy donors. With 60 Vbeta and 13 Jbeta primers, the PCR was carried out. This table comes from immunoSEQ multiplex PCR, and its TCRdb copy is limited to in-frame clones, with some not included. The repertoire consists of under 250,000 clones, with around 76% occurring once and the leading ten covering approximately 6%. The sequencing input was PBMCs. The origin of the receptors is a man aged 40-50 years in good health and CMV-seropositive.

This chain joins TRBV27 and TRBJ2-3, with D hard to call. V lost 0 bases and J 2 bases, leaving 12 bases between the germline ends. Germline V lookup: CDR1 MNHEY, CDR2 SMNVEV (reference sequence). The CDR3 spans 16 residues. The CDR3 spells CASSLSNGLNTDTQYF. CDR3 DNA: TGTGCCAGCAGTTTATCGAACGGTCTGAACACAGATACGCAGTATTTT.

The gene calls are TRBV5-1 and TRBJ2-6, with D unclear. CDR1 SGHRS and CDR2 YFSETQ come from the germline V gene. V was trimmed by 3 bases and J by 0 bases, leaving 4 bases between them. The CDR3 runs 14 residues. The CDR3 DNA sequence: TGCGCCAGCAGCTACAGCTCTGGGGCCAACGTCCTGACTTTC. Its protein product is CASSYSSGANVLTF.

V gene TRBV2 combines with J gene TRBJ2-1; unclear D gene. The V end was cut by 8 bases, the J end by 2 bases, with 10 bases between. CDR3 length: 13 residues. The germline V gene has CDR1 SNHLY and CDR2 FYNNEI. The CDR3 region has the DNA TGTGCCAGCTTCCTTAATCCCTACAATGAGCAGTTCTTC. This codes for CASFLNPYNEQFF.

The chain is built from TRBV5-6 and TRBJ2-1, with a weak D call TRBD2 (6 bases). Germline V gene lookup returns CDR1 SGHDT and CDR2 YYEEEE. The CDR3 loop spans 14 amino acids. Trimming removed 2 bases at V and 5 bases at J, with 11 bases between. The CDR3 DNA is TGTGCCAGCAGCTTCCGGGGAGGCAACAATGAGCAGTTCTTC. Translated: CASSFRGGNNEQFF. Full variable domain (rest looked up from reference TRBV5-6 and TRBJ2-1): DAGVTQSPTHLIKTRGQQVTLRCSPKSGHDTVSWYQQALGQGPQFIFQYYEEEERQRGNFPDRFSGHQFPNYSSELNVNALLLGDSALYLCASSFRGGNNEQFFGPGTRLTVL.

The CDR3, as DNA: TGCGCCAGCAGCTTGGTCGGACTAGCGGATTACAATGAGCAGTTCTTC. Protein: CASSLVGLADYNEQFF. The chain employs TRBV5-1 and TRBJ2-1; TRBD2 agrees at 10 bases. Germline CDR1 is SGHRS and CDR2 is YFSETQ. The CDR3 is 16 amino acids. J gave up 4 bases and V 0 bases, and 4 bases lay outside the gene matches.

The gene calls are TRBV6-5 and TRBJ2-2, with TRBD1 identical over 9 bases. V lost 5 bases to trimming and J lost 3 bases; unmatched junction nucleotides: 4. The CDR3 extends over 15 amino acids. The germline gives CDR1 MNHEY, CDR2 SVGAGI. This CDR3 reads CASSLTGGYTGELFF. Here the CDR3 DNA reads TGTGCCAGCAGTCTGACAGGGGGATACACCGGGGAGCTGTTTTTT.

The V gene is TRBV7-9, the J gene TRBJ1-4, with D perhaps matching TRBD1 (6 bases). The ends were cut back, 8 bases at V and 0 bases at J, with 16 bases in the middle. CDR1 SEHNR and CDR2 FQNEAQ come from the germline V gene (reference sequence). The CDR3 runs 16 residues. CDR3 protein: CASARGRGATNEKLFF. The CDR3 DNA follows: TGTGCCAGCGCCCGGGGCAGGGGTGCAACTAATGAAAAACTGTTTTTT.

CDR3 region: CASSPRGAGAYEQYV. The CDR3 nucleotides are TGTGCCAGCAGTCCCCGGGGGGCGGGGGCCTACGAGCAGTACGTC. The chain is built from TRBV27 and TRBJ2-7; a possible D gene is TRBD2 (7 bases). CDR1 is MNHEY, CDR2 SMNVEV, per germline (reference sequence). V was pared by 5 bases and J by 2 bases, with 16 bases between. CDR3 length: 15 amino acids.